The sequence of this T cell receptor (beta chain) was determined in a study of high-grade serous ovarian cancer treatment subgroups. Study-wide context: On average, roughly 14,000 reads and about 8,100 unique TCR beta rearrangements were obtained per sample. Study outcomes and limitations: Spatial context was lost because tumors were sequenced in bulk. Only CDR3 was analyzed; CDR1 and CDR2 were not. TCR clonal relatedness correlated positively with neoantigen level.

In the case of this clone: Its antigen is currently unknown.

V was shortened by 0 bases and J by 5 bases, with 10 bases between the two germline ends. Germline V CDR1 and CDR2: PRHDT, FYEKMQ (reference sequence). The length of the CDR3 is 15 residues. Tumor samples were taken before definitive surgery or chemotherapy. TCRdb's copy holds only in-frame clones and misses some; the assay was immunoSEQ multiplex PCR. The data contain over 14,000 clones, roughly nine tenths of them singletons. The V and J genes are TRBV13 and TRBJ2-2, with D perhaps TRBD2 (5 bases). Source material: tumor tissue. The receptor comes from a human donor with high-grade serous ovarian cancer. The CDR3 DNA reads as TGTGCCAGCAGCTTAGGAAGAGGGCGGACCGGGGAGCTGTTTTTT. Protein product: CASSLGRGRTGELFF.